This TCR beta chain emerged from a study of blood T cell repertoires in COVID-19. Study-level information: In each case, the material was cDNA or gDNA derived from T cells, B-cell-depleted T cells, or PBMCs.

In the original workflow: Reference gene primer amplification in the assay estimated nucleated cell counts. TCRdb keeps only in-frame clones here, not all; method: immunoSEQ multiplex PCR. For V, J and clone size, that table is used; D and trimming come from the DNA. The sample lists about 58,000 clones, 89% occurring once. Germline CDR1 reads MNHEY; CDR2 reads SVGAGI. With 6 bases removed from V and 3 bases from J, the gap between germline ends came to 11 bases. This CDR3 region has 13 residues. The sequencing sample was made of peripheral blood. This chain joins TRBV6-5 and TRBJ1-2; the D gene is possibly TRBD1 (5 bases). This clonotype was obtained from a woman aged 55-69 years with active COVID-19. CDR3 coding DNA: TGTGCCAGCAGAATGCAGGGTGACTATGGCTACACCTTC. Translated, it gives CASRMQGDYGYTF.